What follows are 11 T cell receptor beta chains derived from one specimen sequenced in a study of T cell repertoires in cytomegalovirus infection. TCRdb reprocessed the reads with MiXCR, giving one entry per CDR3 protein. This table holds 300,000 to 400,000 distinct CDR3 sequences, roughly 28% found once. No antigen has been identified for these receptors. This sample comprised cultured PBMCs, obtained from culture after CMV antigen stimulation. The origin of the receptors is a human donor in good health (CMV status not recorded). Some clones in this sample may be carry-over from other donors' samples.

The chain carries TRBV28 and TRBJ1-5; D is unclear. With 7 bases removed from V and 3 bases from J, the gap between germline ends came to 10 bases. Germline V gene lookup returns CDR1 MDHEN and CDR2 SYDVKM. The CDR3 extends over 13 amino acids. The DNA for the CDR3 is TGTGCCAGCATTCCAGGCCCCAATCAGCCCCAGCATTTT. Translating it yields CASIPGPNQPQHF. Based on the CDR3 plus reference TRBV28 and TRBJ1-5, the full variable domain is DVKVTQSSRYLVKRTGEKVFLECVQDMDHENMFWYRQDPGLGLRLIYFSYDVKMKEKGDIPEGYSVSREKKERFSLILESASTNQTSMYLCASIPGPNQPQHFGDGTRLSIL.

This rearrangement joins TRBV7-2 to TRBJ1-5; 8 bases line up with TRBD1. V shed 5 bases, J shed 1 base, and the junction held 16 bases outside the gene matches. CDR3 length: 19 residues. The germline V gene encodes CDR1 SGHTA and CDR2 FQGNSA. The chain's CDR3 is CASSEIGQGSGGSNQPQHF. The CDR3 DNA is TGTGCCAGCAGCGAAATTGGACAGGGCTCTGGGGGAAGCAATCAGCCCCAGCATTTT.

The rearrangement joins TRBV7-2 to TRBJ1-2; D is possibly TRBD1 (5 bases). Per germline, CDR1 SGHTA and CDR2 FQGNSA. The CDR3 contains 15 residues. V was shortened by 0 bases and J by 4 bases, with 12 bases between the two germline ends. The CDR3 spells CASSLAAGTAYGYTF. CDR3 nucleotides: TGTGCCAGCAGCTTAGCGGCTGGGACGGCCTATGGCTACACCTTC. The variable domain in full, with the rest retrieved from reference TRBV7-2 and TRBJ1-2, is GAGVSQSPSNKVTEKGKDVELRCDPISGHTALYWYRQSLGQGLEFLIYFQGNSAPDKSGLPSDRFSAERTGGSVSTLTIQRTQQEDSAVYLCASSLAAGTAYGYTFGSGTRLTVV.

This clonotype was seen only a few times. V gene TRBV5-4 combines with J gene TRBJ2-7; TRBD2 matches at 10 bases. Per germline, CDR1 SGHNT and CDR2 YYREEE (reference sequence). CDR3 length: 17 residues. The V gene end was trimmed by 3 bases and the J gene end by 2 bases; junction bases not matched to a gene: 11. In DNA form, the CDR3 reads TGTGCCAGCAGCTCACCAACTCCGGGACTAGCGCCCTACGAGCAGTACTTC. Translation gives CASSSPTPGLAPYEQYF.

The chain joins TRBV19 to TRBJ1-2; D is unresolved. Looked up from germline, CDR1 is LNHDA and CDR2 is SQIVND (reference sequence). The CDR3 spans 13 residues. The germline V and J ends were trimmed by 6 bases and 1 base, with 9 bases remaining between them. This CDR3 reads CASRSTDNYGYTF. The CDR3 coding sequence is TGTGCCAGTAGGTCCACAGATAACTATGGCTACACCTTC.

The chain combines TRBV27 with TRBJ1-6, with D maybe TRBD1 (5 bases). V was shortened by 5 bases and J by 1 base, with 21 bases between the two germline ends. The V gene's germline CDR1 is MNHEY and CDR2 SMNVEV (reference sequence). This CDR3 has 19 amino acids. As DNA, the CDR3 is TGTGCCAGCAGTCCCCAGGGATATCGTAGCGGGTCCTATAATTCACCCCTCCACTTT. It specifies CASSPQGYRSGSYNSPLHF.

This clonotype was detected ten times or more. V gene TRBV29-1 combines with J gene TRBJ1-1; no clear D. Germline CDR1 SQVTM, CDR2 ANQGSEA. This CDR3 contains 14 residues. V gave up 4 bases and J gave up 6 bases, with 18 bases separating them. The CDR3 region has the DNA TGCAGCGTTGGAAGCAGGACGGCGAGTTCTGAAGCTTTCTTT. Protein: CSVGSRTASSEAFF.

This clonotype turned up a few times. V usage is TRBV6-1 and J usage is TRBJ1-3; D is unclear. Germline CDR1 is MNHNS and CDR2 is SASEGT. The CDR3 covers 12 residues. Trimming removed 1 base at V and 8 bases at J, with 6 bases between. The CDR3 here is CASSEVKDTIYF. CDR3 sequence (DNA): TGTGCCAGCAGTGAAGTAAAGGACACCATATATTTT.

The rearrangement links TRBV7-3 to TRBJ2-3; 7 positions match TRBD2. The J segment lost 2 bases and the V segment lost 3 bases, leaving 2 bases of the junction unmatched. There are 14 residues in the CDR3. Germline CDR1 reads SGHTA; CDR2 reads FQGTGA. CDR3 in amino acids: CASSLSGDTDTQYF. CDR3 coding DNA: TGTGCCAGCAGCTTGAGCGGGGACACAGATACGCAGTATTTT.

This clonotype has a count of ten or more. The gene calls are TRBV7-8 and TRBJ2-5, with 9 bases lining up with TRBD1. J was trimmed by 5 bases and V by 5 bases; bases with no gene match: 3. Germline CDR1 and CDR2: SGHVS and FQNEAQ. The CDR3 covers 13 residues. In DNA, the CDR3 is TGTGCCAGCAGCATCGACAGGGGGGAGACCCAGTACTTC. This gives the protein CASSIDRGETQYF.

The V gene is TRBV12-3 or TRBV12-4, the J gene TRBJ2-4, with TRBD2 as a possible D gene (5 bases). The CDR3 has 12 amino acids. V lost 7 bases to trimming and J lost 7 bases, with 11 bases between them. CDR3 nucleotide sequence: TGTGCCAGCACTACTAGGGAGAACATTCAGTACTTC. This codes for CASTTRENIQYF.